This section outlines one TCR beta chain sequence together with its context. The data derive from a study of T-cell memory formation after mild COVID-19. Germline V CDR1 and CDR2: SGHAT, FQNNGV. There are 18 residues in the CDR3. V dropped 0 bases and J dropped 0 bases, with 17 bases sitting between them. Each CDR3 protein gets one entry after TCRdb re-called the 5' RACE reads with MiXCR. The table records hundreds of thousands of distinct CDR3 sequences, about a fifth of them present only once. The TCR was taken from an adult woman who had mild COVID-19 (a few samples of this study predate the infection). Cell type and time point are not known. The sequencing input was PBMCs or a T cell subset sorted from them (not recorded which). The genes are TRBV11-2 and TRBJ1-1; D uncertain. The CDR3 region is CASSLDFRQSLMNTEAFF. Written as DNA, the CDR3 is TGTGCCAGCAGCTTAGATTTTAGGCAGTCTCTTATGAACACTGAAGCTTTCTTT.